The entry below describes one T cell receptor beta chain. Its target is unknown. The CDR3 has 16 amino acids. Trimming pared 7 bases from V and 1 base from J, leaving 19 bases between. Germline V gives CDR1 LNHDA, CDR2 SQIVND (reference sequence). These data originate in a study of cytomegalovirus exposure and HLA in healthy donors. Findings and limits, study-wide: Using the classifier, cytomegalovirus status was reportedly diagnosed with high specificity and sensitivity.

The PCR contained 60 Vbeta and 13 Jbeta primers. Libraries were prepared by immunoSEQ multiplex PCR; TCRdb keeps only in-frame clonotypes and omits some of them. Seen here are 100,000 to 150,000 clones, under 85% observed once, and the top ten hold less than 5%. V gene TRBV19 combines with J gene TRBJ1-1, with unresolved D. The clonotype was recovered from a woman between 45 and 65 years old in good health and CMV-seropositive. Sequenced material: PBMCs. The CDR3 sequence is CASTYGVPRANTEAFF. Here the CDR3 DNA reads TGTGCCAGTACCTACGGGGTGCCTAGGGCGAACACTGAAGCTTTCTTT.